The 24 T cell receptor beta chains reported below all come from one sample, sequenced in a study of cytomegalovirus exposure and HLA in healthy donors. The PCR ran on 60 Vbeta and 13 Jbeta primers. Clones were read by immunoSEQ multiplex PCR, and TCRdb kept only the in-frame ones, dropping some. The sample lists around 140,000 clones, approximately 74% occurring once. The material sequenced was PBMCs. The origin of the receptors is a male donor in good health and CMV-seronegative.

The chain combines TRBV4-3 with TRBJ2-1; 7 nucleotides line up with TRBD1. This CDR3 contains 17 residues. Germline V lookup: CDR1 LGHNA, CDR2 YSLEER. The junction had 9 bases not matched to a gene; V was cut back by 0 bases and J by 4 bases. CDR3 region: CASSQDGAGTAYNEQFF. The DNA of the CDR3 is TGCGCCAGCAGCCAAGACGGGGCCGGGACAGCATACAATGAGCAGTTCTTC.

This chain connects TRBV7-8 to TRBJ2-3; 10 bases agree with TRBD2. With V trimmed by 5 bases and J by 6 bases, 14 bases remained unmatched. Germline CDR1 and CDR2: SGHVS and FQNEAQ. This CDR3 region has 17 residues. The CDR3 is CASSPSQRGGMRDTQYF. Written as DNA, the CDR3 is TGTGCCAGCAGCCCAAGTCAGCGGGGGGGTATGAGGGATACGCAGTATTTT.

The J gene is TRBJ2-1, the V gene TRBV7-3; 9 nucleotides line up with TRBD2. Per the germline V gene, CDR1 is SGHTA and CDR2 is FQGTGA. With 5 bases clipped from V and 5 bases from J, the junction kept 4 bases outside the gene matches. This CDR3 has 14 residues. The CDR3 region is CASSPGTSHNEQFF. CDR3 bases: TGTGCCAGCAGCCCCGGGACTAGCCACAATGAGCAGTTCTTC.

This sequence joins TRBV6-1 and TRBJ1-2; 7 bases align to TRBD1. Germline values: CDR1 MNHNS, CDR2 SASEGT. V was pared by 7 bases and J by 8 bases, with 10 bases of the junction left unmatched. This CDR3 spans 13 amino acids. The CDR3 coding sequence is TGTGCCAGCACAGGGGGGCCTGGGGAGGGCTACACCTTC. It yields the protein CASTGGPGEGYTF.

The chain couples TRBV29-1 to TRBJ2-1; 10 bases align to TRBD2. The V gene's germline CDR1 is SQVTM and CDR2 ANQGSEA. CDR3 length: 16 residues. The trim removed 6 bases at V and 2 bases at J, leaving 10 bases unmatched. The CDR3 bases are TGCAGCGTCTCCGGGGGGACTAGCGCGACCTACAATGAGCAGTTCTTC. It yields the protein CSVSGGTSATYNEQFF.

With respect to this clone: This sample also contains other DNA sequences that code for the same CDR3. The chain has TRBV5-6 and TRBJ2-7, with D perhaps TRBD2 (5 bases). CDR1 is SGHDT, CDR2 YYEEEE, per germline. V lost 4 bases to trimming and J lost 1 base, with 15 bases between them. The CDR3 sequence is 15 residues long. The DNA for the CDR3 is TGTGCCAGCAGCGCTGGACTTTTAGTGTCCTACGAGCAGTACTTC. Its protein product is CASSAGLLVSYEQYF. Supplemented by reference TRBV5-6 and TRBJ2-7, the full variable domain reads DAGVTQSPTHLIKTRGQQVTLRCSPKSGHDTVSWYQQALGQGPQFIFQYYEEEERQRGNFPDRFSGHQFPNYSSELNVNALLLGDSALYLCASSAGLLVSYEQYFGPGTRLTVT.

This chain links TRBV19 with TRBJ2-7, with 9 bases aligning to TRBD1. Germline CDR1 LNHDA, CDR2 SQIVND (reference sequence). V was pared by 9 bases and J by 3 bases, with 6 bases of the junction left unmatched. This CDR3 comprises 13 residues. For the CDR3, the DNA is TGTGCCAGCGGGACAGGGTGGGACTACGAGCAGTACTTC. Its protein product is CASGTGWDYEQYF.

V and J are TRBV5-1 and TRBJ2-1; 8 positions match TRBD2. Germline trimming cut 4 bases from V and 6 bases from J; bases unmatched to any gene: 15. CDR1 and CDR2 from the germline V gene are SGHRS and YFSETQ. The CDR3 has 17 residues. The chain's CDR3 is CASSLYFTSGGRNEQFF. CDR3 bases: TGCGCCAGCAGCCTTTACTTTACCTCGGGAGGGCGCAATGAGCAGTTCTTC.

This clone has only a few counts. This chain joins TRBV5-1 and TRBJ2-3; 12 bases line up with TRBD2. The germline CDR1 and CDR2 sequences are SGHRS and YFSETQ. V dropped 5 bases and J dropped 4; count of bases not matched to a gene: 2. The CDR3 extends over 14 amino acids. CDR3 region: CASRTSGGPDTQYF. DNA for the CDR3: TGCGCCAGCAGGACTAGCGGGGGCCCAGATACGCAGTATTTT.

This clone was observed a few times. The genes are TRBV5-1 and TRBJ1-4, with 9 bases aligning to TRBD1. The CDR3 covers 15 residues. V shed 3 bases and J 7 bases; nucleotides not matched to a gene: 7. Germline CDR1 SGHRS, CDR2 YFSETQ. In DNA, the CDR3 is TGCGCCAGCAGCTCTACAGGGGGCATCAGTGAAAAACTGTTTTTT. It codes for CASSSTGGISEKLFF.

The chain employs TRBV13 and TRBJ1-3, with D possibly being TRBD1 (5 bases). CDR1 is PRHDT, CDR2 FYEKMQ, per germline (reference sequence). Trimming took 5 bases from V and 5 from J, leaving 16 bases between them. CDR3 size: 15 residues. The CDR3 loop reads CASSVGREKRNTIYF. Written as DNA, the CDR3 is TGTGCCAGCAGCGTGGGCAGGGAAAAGAGAAACACCATATATTTT.

This sequence joins TRBV10-3 and TRBJ2-7, with a weak D call TRBD2 (6 bases). Germline assignment: CDR1 ENHRY and CDR2 SYGVKD. Trimming pared 10 bases from V and 6 bases from J, leaving 25 bases between. CDR3 size: 15 residues. CDR3 loop: CASSVAGPQRAEQYF. CDR3 DNA sequence: TGTGCCAGCAGCGTAGCCGGGCCTCAGCGGGCCGAGCAGTACTTC.

This chain joins TRBV19 and TRBJ2-1, with a tentative D call TRBD2 (6 bases). The length of the CDR3 is 14 residues. Germline CDR1 and CDR2: LNHDA and SQIVND (reference sequence). Trimming left V 4 bases short and J 3 bases short, with 10 bases between. The CDR3 region is CASSSSGGYNEQFF. In nucleotides, the CDR3 is TGTGCCAGTAGTAGTAGCGGAGGCTACAATGAGCAGTTCTTC. The variable domain in full, with the rest retrieved from reference TRBV19 and TRBJ2-1, is DGGITQSPKYLFRKEGQNVTLSCEQNLNHDAMYWYRQDPGQGLRLIYYSQIVNDFQKGDIAEGYSVSREKKESFPLTVTSAQKNPTAFYLCASSSSGGYNEQFFGPGTRLTVL.

The chain employs TRBV7-2 and TRBJ2-5, with D tentatively TRBD2 (5 bases). Trimming removed 1 base from V and 1 base from J, with 7 bases in between. Germline CDR1 reads SGHTA; CDR2 reads FQGNSA. The CDR3 is 14 amino acids. The CDR3 coding sequence is TGTGCCAGCAGCTTAGTCAGCGGCCAAGAGACCCAGTACTTC. The encoded protein is CASSLVSGQETQYF.

The chain recombines TRBV7-2 with TRBJ2-7; 9 bases fit TRBD2. In germline, CDR1 is SGHTA, CDR2 FQGNSA. CDR3 length: 15 residues. Trimming cost V 5 bases and J 2 bases; bases outside gene matches: 7. This chain's CDR3 is CASSTSLAGAYEQYF. Here the CDR3 DNA reads TGTGCCAGCAGCACCTCGTTAGCGGGGGCCTACGAGCAGTACTTC.

The V and J genes are TRBV10-3 and TRBJ2-1; 8 nucleotides line up with TRBD1. V shed 7 bases, J shed 0 bases, and the junction held 5 bases outside the gene matches. CDR1 and CDR2 from the germline V gene are ENHRY and SYGVKD. CDR3 size: 15 residues. DNA of the CDR3: TGTGCCATCAAAGGGACAGGTAGCTCCTACAATGAGCAGTTCTTC. It yields the protein CAIKGTGSSYNEQFF.

The genes are TRBV7-9 and TRBJ2-7; D is unclear. In germline, CDR1 is SEHNR, CDR2 FQNEAQ (reference sequence). The V gene lost 1 base and the J gene lost 5 bases, with 6 bases spanning the gap. CDR3 size: 12 residues. In DNA, the CDR3 is TGTGCCAGCAGCTTAGGGCAGGACGAGCAGTACTTC. Protein sequence: CASSLGQDEQYF.

V and J are TRBV5-4 and TRBJ1-1; TRBD1 matches 7 bases. The CDR3 covers 15 residues. V lost 4 bases to trimming and J lost 1 base; unmatched junction nucleotides: 7. Germline loops: CDR1 SGHNT, CDR2 YYREEE (reference sequence). The CDR3 coding sequence is TGTGCCAGCAGCCCGGGGACAGTGAAGAACACTGAAGCTTTCTTT. This translates into CASSPGTVKNTEAFF.

The chain has TRBV2 and TRBJ2-5, with D possibly TRBD1 on 5 matching bases. Looked up from germline, CDR1 is SNHLY and CDR2 is FYNNEI. The CDR3 runs 13 residues. The ends were cut back, 7 bases at V and 5 bases at J, with 14 bases in the middle. CDR3 loop: CASTSPPGETQYF. For the CDR3, the DNA is TGTGCCAGCACATCCCCCCCAGGGGAGACCCAGTACTTC.

The chain uses TRBV13 and TRBJ2-1; the match to TRBD2 covers 16 bases. The CDR3 covers 17 residues. Per the germline V gene, CDR1 is PRHDT and CDR2 is FYEKMQ (reference sequence). V lost 5 bases, J lost 4 bases, and 5 bases stayed unmatched. CDR3 loop: CASSEGLAGGIYNEQFF. Written as DNA, the CDR3 is TGTGCCAGCAGCGAGGGACTAGCGGGAGGGATTTACAATGAGCAGTTCTTC.

V and J are TRBV5-1 and TRBJ2-1; the match to TRBD2 covers 11 bases. CDR1 is SGHRS and CDR2 is YFSETQ in the germline V gene. This CDR3 comprises 15 residues. The V gene end was trimmed by 2 bases and the J gene end by 9 bases; junction bases not matched to a gene: 7. CDR3 in amino acids: CASSLLAGGLGEQFF. The CDR3 DNA reads as TGCGCCAGCAGCTTATTAGCGGGGGGGTTAGGTGAGCAGTTCTTC.

The CDR3 bases are TGTGCCAGCAGAGGAAAATTACGGACTAGCGGGAAAAACACCGGGGAGCTGTTTTTT. Amino acid sequence: CASRGKLRTSGKNTGELFF. The J gene is TRBJ2-2, the V gene TRBV2; 12 positions match TRBD2. V dropped 6 bases and J dropped 2; count of bases not matched to a gene: 13. Germline V gene data show CDR1 as SNHLY and CDR2 as FYNNEI. The CDR3 consists of 19 residues.

The chain joins TRBV7-2 to TRBJ2-1; 8 bases match TRBD2. Germline V lookup: CDR1 SGHTA, CDR2 FQGNSA. V lost 4 bases and J lost 7; bases outside the gene matches: 3. This CDR3 is built from 13 residues. CDR3 sequence: CASSSSGGNEQFF. The CDR3 DNA reads as TGTGCCAGCAGCTCCAGCGGGGGAAATGAGCAGTTCTTC.

This sequence joins TRBV25-1 and TRBJ2-7, with D possibly being TRBD1 (5 bases). The V gene lost 3 bases and the J gene lost 2 bases, with 11 bases spanning the gap. Germline CDR1 reads MGHDK; CDR2 reads SYGVNS. The CDR3 is 14 amino acids. The CDR3: CASSDGQGTYEQYF. CDR3 bases: TGTGCCAGCAGTGATGGGCAGGGTACCTACGAGCAGTACTTC.